The 30 T cell receptor beta chains listed next were all sequenced from one sample in a study of radiotherapy plus CTLA-4 blockade in lung cancer. The protocol was immunoSEQ multiplex PCR, while the TCRdb copy is restricted to in-frame clones and leaves out a portion. This table has tens of thousands of clones, 72% appearing once. The sequenced sample was peripheral blood, obtained from a patient treated with radiotherapy plus ipilimumab. Receptors were obtained from a human donor with non-small cell lung cancer whose response to radiotherapy plus ipilimumab could not be evaluated.

The chain uses TRBV27 and TRBJ2-1, with TRBD2 matching 15 bases. The ends lost 3 bases at V and 4 bases at J; junction bases unmatched: 1. The CDR3 has 16 residues. Germline CDR1 and CDR2: MNHEY and SMNVEV (reference sequence). CDR3 coding DNA: TGTGCCAGCAGTTTCGGGACTAGCGGGGGGTACAATGAGCAGTTCTTC. It is translated as CASSFGTSGGYNEQFF.

This clone appeared many times. The chain carries TRBV9 and TRBJ1-1; 9 nucleotides match TRBD1. There are 14 residues in the CDR3. The germline CDR1 and CDR2 sequences are SGDLS and YYNGEE. V dropped 3 bases and J dropped 6; count of bases not matched to a gene: 6. CDR3 coding DNA: TGTGCCAGCAGCGCGACAGGGGGGGACCCTGAAGCTTTCTTT. Its protein is CASSATGGDPEAFF.

This chain connects TRBV5-6 to TRBJ1-5; D gene unclear. This CDR3 is built from 15 residues. V dropped 4 bases and J dropped 7 bases, with 18 bases sitting between them. CDR1 SGHDT and CDR2 YYEEEE come from the germline V gene. The DNA of the CDR3 is TGTGCCAGCAGCCCCTCTTTGAGCACCCCCCAGCCCCAGCATTTT. It translates to CASSPSLSTPQPQHF.

This clone was recorded once. The rearrangement joins TRBV15 to TRBJ1-2; TRBD1 matches 10 bases. J gave up 8 bases and V 0 bases, and 9 bases lay outside the gene matches. The germline CDR1 and CDR2 sequences are LNHNV and YYDKDF (reference sequence). The CDR3 loop spans 16 amino acids. As DNA, the CDR3 is TGTGCCACCAGCAGAGATGGGCGAGACAGGGGGCGCGGCTACACCTTC. Translation gives CATSRDGRDRGRGYTF. Variable domain in full (rest from reference TRBV15 and TRBJ1-2): DAMVIQNPRYQVTQFGKPVTLSCSQTLNHNVMYWYQQKSSQAPKLLFHYYDKDFNNEADTPDNFQSRRPNTSFCFLDIRSPGLGDTAMYLCATSRDGRDRGRGYTFGSGTRLTVV.

The chain has TRBV28 and TRBJ1-1; 7 bases are a match to TRBD1. The CDR3 spans 15 residues. Trimming removed 1 base from V and 5 bases from J; junction bases left unmatched: 7. Germline assignment: CDR1 MDHEN and CDR2 SYDVKM. In DNA, the CDR3 is TGTGCCAGCAGTTTATTTACAGGGGTAGAGACTGAAGCTTTCTTT. This translates into CASSLFTGVETEAFF.

The chain couples TRBV11-3 to TRBJ2-3; D is unresolved. V lost 0 bases, J lost 6 bases, and 4 bases lay in between. The CDR3 has 12 residues. CDR1 is SGHNT and CDR2 is YENEEA in the germline V gene. This CDR3 is CASSLDGDTQYF. CDR3 coding DNA: TGTGCCAGCAGCTTAGACGGGGATACGCAGTATTTT.

Details on this clone: At one of its ends the junction is not consistent with the germline gene, which may arise from a read error. V gene TRBV4-1 combines with J gene TRBJ1-5; D is unresolved. The CDR3 length is 15 residues. CDR1 and CDR2 from the germline V gene are MGHRA and YSYEKL. As DNA, the CDR3 is TGTGCCAGCAGCCAAGAAACAGATAGCAATCAGCCCCAGCATTTT. Protein product: CASSQETDSNQPQHF.

The genes are TRBV7-6 and TRBJ2-7; TRBD1 might be the D (5 bases). The CDR3 spans 12 residues. Germline V gene lookup returns CDR1 SGHVS and CDR2 FNYEAQ. V was clipped by 2 bases and J by 3 bases, with 5 bases between them. The CDR3 DNA reads as TGTGCCAGCAGCTTACAGGGCTACGAGCAGTACTTC. This encodes CASSLQGYEQYF. Filled out from reference TRBV7-6 and TRBJ2-7, the complete variable domain reads GAGVSQSPRYKVTKRGQDVALRCDPISGHVSLYWYRQALGQGPEFLTYFNYEAQQDKSGLPNDRFSAERPEGSISTLTIQRTEQRDSAMYRCASSLQGYEQYFGPGTRLTVT.

In nucleotides, the CDR3 is TGCAGCGTTGACAGGGATTATGGCTACACCTTC. Its protein product is CSVDRDYGYTF. The chain employs TRBV29-1 and TRBJ1-2; possibly TRBD1 for D (5 bases). Per the germline V gene, CDR1 is SQVTM and CDR2 is ANQGSEA. This CDR3 is built from 11 residues. V lost 3 bases and J lost 5, with 7 bases in between.

This chain joins TRBV6-5 and TRBJ1-1; 7 nucleotides agree with TRBD1. This CDR3 has 11 amino acids. The V segment lost 5 bases and the J segment 11 bases; nucleotides outside the gene matches: 5. Germline V gene data show CDR1 as MNHEY and CDR2 as SVGAGI. The CDR3 nucleotides read TGTGCCAGCAGTGAGACAGGGAAGGCTTTCTTT. It encodes CASSETGKAFF.

This sequence joins TRBV6-6 and TRBJ1-2; weak D call: TRBD1 (5 bases). CDR3 length: 13 amino acids. Germline CDR1 MNHNY, CDR2 SVGAGI (reference sequence). The V end lost 2 bases, the J end lost 8 bases, and 12 bases lay between the germline ends. CDR3 residues: CASSYSRGFGYTF. The CDR3 DNA follows: TGTGCCAGCAGTTACAGTAGGGGCTTCGGCTACACCTTC.

CDR3 residues: CAWSFRSGLVANEKLFF. CDR3 bases: TGTGCCTGGAGTTTCAGGTCAGGGTTGGTGGCTAATGAAAAACTGTTTTTT. The V call is TRBV30, the J call TRBJ1-4; a weak D match, TRBD1 (5 bases). Trimming took off 2 bases at V and 3 bases at J, with 19 bases between the two ends. This CDR3 spans 17 amino acids. The germline V gene encodes CDR1 GTSNPN and CDR2 SVGIG (reference sequence).

The J gene is TRBJ1-5, the V gene TRBV6-1, with a tentative D call TRBD1 (6 bases). V was clipped by 4 bases and J by 11 bases, with 18 bases between them. Looked up from germline, CDR1 is MNHNS and CDR2 is SASEGT. The CDR3 length is 14 residues. This chain's CDR3 is CASSGDAGVGSQHF. The CDR3 DNA sequence: TGTGCCAGCAGTGGAGATGCAGGGGTTGGGTCCCAGCATTTT.

The V call is TRBV9, the J call TRBJ1-1; 7 bases are a match to TRBD1. Losses at the gene ends were 3 bases for V and 5 bases for J; bases not matched to a gene: 4. The CDR3 has 13 amino acids. Germline V gene data show CDR1 as SGDLS and CDR2 as YYNGEE. The DNA for the CDR3 is TGTGCCAGCAGCGCACAGGGGTGGACTGAAGCTTTCTTT. This encodes CASSAQGWTEAFF.

V gene TRBV7-8 combines with J gene TRBJ1-1; no reliable D call. This CDR3 comprises 15 residues. Trimming stripped 1 base from V and 1 base from J, with 10 bases between. CDR1 SGHVS and CDR2 FQNEAQ come from the germline V gene. The CDR3 DNA sequence: TGTGCCAGCAGCTTAGTACAACCTCCGAACACTGAAGCTTTCTTT. It yields the protein CASSLVQPPNTEAFF.

The chain combines TRBV4-3 with TRBJ1-5; D is possibly TRBD1 (5 bases). Looked up from germline, CDR1 is LGHNA and CDR2 is YSLEER. With 6 bases removed from V and 3 bases from J, the gap between germline ends came to 15 bases. The CDR3 runs to 15 residues. The CDR3 here is CASRADIRFNQPQHF. CDR3 coding DNA: TGCGCCAGCAGGGCGGACATCAGGTTCAATCAGCCCCAGCATTTT.

This clone was seen a single time. The J gene is TRBJ2-2, the V gene TRBV6-4, with 9 nucleotides matching TRBD2. The CDR3 has 16 amino acids. CDR1 and CDR2 from the germline V gene are MRHNA and SNTAGT. Germline trimming cut 5 bases from V and 5 bases from J; bases unmatched to any gene: 9. The CDR3 DNA follows: TGTGCCAGCAGTCCAGATAGCGGGAGACAAACCGGGGAGCTGTTTTTT. Translation: CASSPDSGRQTGELFF.

This clone was seen once. The V and J genes are TRBV30 and TRBJ1-4, with 10 bases lining up with TRBD1. Per the germline V gene, CDR1 is GTSNPN and CDR2 is SVGIG (reference sequence). Losses at the gene ends were 1 base for V and 8 bases for J; bases not matched to a gene: 4. The CDR3 contains 14 residues. In DNA form, the CDR3 reads TGTGCCTGGAGTGGAGGACAGGGGGAAGAAAAACTGTTTTTT. Translated: CAWSGGQGEEKLFF.

The rearrangement links TRBV5-6 to TRBJ1-5; no clear D. Trimming took off 0 bases at V and 2 bases at J, with 9 bases between the two ends. CDR3 length: 15 amino acids. The germline CDR1 and CDR2 sequences are SGHDT and YYEEEE. The CDR3 bases are TGTGCCAGCAGCTTGGCCACAGCCGGCAATCAGCCCCAGCATTTT. Its protein is CASSLATAGNQPQHF.

J is TRBJ1-1 and V is TRBV28; TRBD1 agrees at 7 bases. The CDR3 consists of 16 residues. J lost 0 bases, V lost 5 bases, and 9 bases had no gene match. Germline assignment: CDR1 MDHEN and CDR2 SYDVKM. The chain's CDR3 is CASSPDRVRMNTEAFF. In DNA form, the CDR3 reads TGTGCCAGCAGTCCAGACAGGGTTCGGATGAACACTGAAGCTTTCTTT.

This rearrangement joins TRBV5-4 to TRBJ2-7; 10 bases agree with TRBD2. Per germline, CDR1 SGHNT and CDR2 YYREEE (reference sequence). Germline trimming cut 4 bases from V and 0 bases from J; bases unmatched to any gene: 7. The CDR3 extends over 16 amino acids. The CDR3 spells CASSAHIAGGSYEQYF. CDR3 nucleotide sequence: TGTGCCAGCAGCGCACATATAGCGGGAGGCTCCTACGAGCAGTACTTC.

The rearrangement joins TRBV19 to TRBJ1-5; D gene uncertain. Germline CDR1 is LNHDA and CDR2 is SQIVND (reference sequence). This CDR3 has 14 residues. V was shortened by 3 bases and J by 3 bases, with 9 bases between the two germline ends. The DNA for the CDR3 is TGTGCCAGTAGTATCGCGCCCGCCAATCAGCCCCAGCATTTT. Its protein is CASSIAPANQPQHF.

V is TRBV25-1 and J is TRBJ1-1; TRBD1 matches 8 bases. The germline CDR1 and CDR2 sequences are MGHDK and SYGVNS. This CDR3 region has 15 residues. V lost 3 bases to trimming and J lost 1 base; unmatched junction nucleotides: 4. In nucleotides, the CDR3 is TGTGCCAGCAGTGACCCAGGACAGGGGAACACTGAAGCTTTCTTT. Its translation is CASSDPGQGNTEAFF.

This chain's CDR3 is CASSEGRSGTGGEKLFF. CDR3 nucleotides: TGTGCCAGCAGTGAAGGTCGAAGCGGGACAGGGGGCGAAAAACTGTTTTTT. V is TRBV2 and J is TRBJ1-4; TRBD1 matches at 12 bases. Unmatched junction bases numbered 8, after V lost 1 base and J lost 8 bases. This CDR3 contains 17 residues. Germline CDR1 SNHLY, CDR2 FYNNEI.

This chain connects TRBV5-6 to TRBJ2-3; 11 nucleotides align to TRBD2. V shed 2 bases and J 2 bases; nucleotides not matched to a gene: 7. The CDR3 has 17 amino acids. The V gene's germline CDR1 is SGHDT and CDR2 YYEEEE. The CDR3 loop reads CASSFLGTSGHTDTQYF. Written as DNA, the CDR3 is TGTGCCAGCAGCTTCCTAGGGACTAGCGGACACACAGATACGCAGTATTTT.

J is TRBJ2-5 and V is TRBV4-3; D gene ambiguous. CDR1 LGHNA and CDR2 YSLEER come from the germline V gene. CDR3 length: 14 amino acids. Trimming removed 0 bases at V and 5 bases at J, with 10 bases between. CDR3 region: CASSQDAYEETQYF. The CDR3 coding sequence is TGCGCCAGCAGCCAAGATGCCTATGAGGAGACCCAGTACTTC.

By proportion, this clone is medium-sized (0.01 to 0.1%). The same CDR3 can be traced to other DNA sequences in this sample. V and J are TRBV4-3 and TRBJ2-5; D might be TRBD2 (5 bases). This CDR3 comprises 15 residues. Germline assignment: CDR1 LGHNA and CDR2 YSLEER. Trimming stripped 0 bases from V and 2 bases from J, with 10 bases between. The CDR3 protein is CASSQDWAGQETQYF. The CDR3 DNA reads as TGCGCCAGCAGCCAAGACTGGGCGGGTCAAGAGACCCAGTACTTC.

This clone was detected only a few times. The gene calls are TRBV19 and TRBJ2-2; maybe TRBD1 (6 bases). CDR3 size: 15 residues. CDR1 and CDR2 from the germline V gene are LNHDA and SQIVND (reference sequence). V lost 6 bases and J 2 bases, leaving 13 bases between the germline ends. The CDR3 coding sequence is TGTGCCAGTAGCCAACAGGGCTTTAACACCGGGGAGCTGTTTTTT. Translating gives CASSQQGFNTGELFF.

This clone is a singleton in its sample. The V and J genes are TRBV9 and TRBJ2-1; D uncertain. Trimming stripped 0 bases from V and 6 bases from J, with 10 bases between. This CDR3 spans 14 amino acids. In germline, CDR1 is SGDLS, CDR2 YYNGEE. The CDR3, as DNA: TGTGCCAGCAGCGTAGCCTCGGGTTTCAATGAGCAGTTCTTC. Translation: CASSVASGFNEQFF.

The J gene is TRBJ1-1, the V gene TRBV7-9; D is unclear. Germline assignment: CDR1 SEHNR and CDR2 FQNEAQ (reference sequence). V was trimmed by 1 base and J by 0 bases, leaving 6 bases between them. There are 14 residues in the CDR3. The CDR3 DNA is TGTGCCAGCAGCTTAGGACTGTTGAACACTGAAGCTTTCTTT. As protein: CASSLGLLNTEAFF.